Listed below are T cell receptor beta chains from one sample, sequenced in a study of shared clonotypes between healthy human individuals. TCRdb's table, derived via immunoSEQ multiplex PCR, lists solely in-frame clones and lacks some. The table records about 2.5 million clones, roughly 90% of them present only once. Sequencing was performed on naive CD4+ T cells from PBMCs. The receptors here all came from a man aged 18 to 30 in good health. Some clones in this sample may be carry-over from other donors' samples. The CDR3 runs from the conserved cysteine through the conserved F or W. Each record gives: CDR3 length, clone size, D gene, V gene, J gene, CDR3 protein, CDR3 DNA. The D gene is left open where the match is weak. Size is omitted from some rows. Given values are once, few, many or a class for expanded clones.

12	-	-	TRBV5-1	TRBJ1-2	CASTAQGEGYTF	TGCGCCAGCACCGCCCAGGGTGAGGGCTACACCTTC
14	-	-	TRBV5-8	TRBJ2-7	CASSVRGFGYEQYF	TGTGCCAGCAGCGTCAGGGGTTTCGGCTACGAGCAGTACTTC
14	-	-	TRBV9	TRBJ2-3	CASSSGYSTDTQYF	TGTGCCAGCAGCAGCGGGTACAGCACAGATACGCAGTATTTT
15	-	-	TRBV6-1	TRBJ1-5	CASSEGSPSNQPQHF	TGTGCCAGCAGTGAAGGGTCCCCCTCCAATCAGCCCCAGCATTTT
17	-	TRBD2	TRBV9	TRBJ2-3	CASSAEVGGTPADTQYF	TGTGCCAGCAGCGCGGAGGTGGGAGGGACCCCAGCAGATACGCAGTATTTT
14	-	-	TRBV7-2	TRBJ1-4	CASSFGPPNEKLFF	TGTGCCAGCAGCTTTGGCCCCCCTAATGAAAAACTGTTTTTT
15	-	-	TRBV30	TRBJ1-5	CAWSVRSYSNQPQHF	TGTGCCTGGAGTGTACGGTCTTATAGCAATCAGCCCCAGCATTTT
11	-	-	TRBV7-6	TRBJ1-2	CATGGVQGYTF	TGTGCCACCGGAGGGGTACAGGGCTACACCTTC
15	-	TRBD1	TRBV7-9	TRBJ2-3	CASSWGQQETDTQYF	TGTGCCAGCAGCTGGGGACAGCAAGAGACAGATACGCAGTATTTT
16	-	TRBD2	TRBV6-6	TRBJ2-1	CASRRIAGVSYNEQFF	TGTGCCAGCAGGCGAATAGCGGGAGTGTCCTACAATGAGCAGTTCTTC
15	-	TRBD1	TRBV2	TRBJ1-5	CASSLSGTGDQPQHF	TGTGCCAGCAGTCTCAGCGGGACAGGGGATCAGCCCCAGCATTTT
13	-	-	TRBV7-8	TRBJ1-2	CASSRTANYGYTF	TGTGCCAGCAGCCGGACAGCTAACTATGGCTACACCTTC
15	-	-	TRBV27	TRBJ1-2	CASSFRGSTNYGYTF	TGTGCCAGCAGTTTCAGGGGCAGCACAAACTATGGCTACACCTTC
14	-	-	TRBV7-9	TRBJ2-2	CASSFLGNTGELFF	TGTGCCAGCAGCTTTCTGGGGAACACCGGGGAGCTGTTTTTT
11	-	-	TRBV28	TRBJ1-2	CAGSQGSGYTF	TGTGCCGGCAGCCAGGGAAGTGGCTACACCTTC
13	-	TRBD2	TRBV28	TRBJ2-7	CASSFSGRYEQYF	TGTGCCAGCAGTTTTAGCGGGAGGTACGAGCAGTACTTC
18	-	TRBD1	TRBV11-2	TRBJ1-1	CASLGQGLNPHMNTEAFF	TGTGCCAGCCTAGGACAGGGACTGAACCCCCACATGAACACTGAAGCTTTCTTT
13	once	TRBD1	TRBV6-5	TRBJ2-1	CASSLTGYNEQFF	TGTGCCAGCAGTTTGACAGGGTACAATGAGCAGTTCTTC
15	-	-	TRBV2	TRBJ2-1	CASRIDSGAQNEQFF	TGTGCCAGCAGAATAGATTCCGGGGCCCAAAATGAGCAGTTCTTC
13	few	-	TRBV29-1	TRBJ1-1	CSVELAMNTEAFF	TGCAGCGTAGAGCTAGCCATGAACACTGAAGCTTTCTTT
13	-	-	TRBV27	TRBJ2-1	CASSLLTSNEQFF	TGTGCCAGCAGTTTGTTGACTTCCAATGAGCAGTTCTTC
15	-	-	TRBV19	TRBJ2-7	CASSIARGPAYEQYF	TGTGCCAGTAGTATAGCCCGAGGGCCGGCCTACGAGCAGTACTTC
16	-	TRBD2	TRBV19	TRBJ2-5	CASSIGLAGLGETQYF	TGTGCCAGTAGTATCGGGCTAGCGGGCCTGGGGGAGACCCAGTACTTC
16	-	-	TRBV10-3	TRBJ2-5	CAISESGATGQETQYF	TGTGCCATCAGTGAGTCGGGGGCCACGGGCCAAGAGACCCAGTACTTC
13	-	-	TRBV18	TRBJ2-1	CASSPTLVNEQFF	TGTGCCAGCTCACCCACGTTGGTCAATGAGCAGTTCTTC
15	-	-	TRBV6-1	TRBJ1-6	CASSAGTGWNSPLHF	TGTGCCAGCAGTGCGGGGACTGGATGGAATTCACCCCTCCACTTT
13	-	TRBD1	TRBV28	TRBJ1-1	CAGASYRGGEAFF	TGTGCCGGAGCCTCTTACAGGGGGGGAGAAGCTTTCTTT
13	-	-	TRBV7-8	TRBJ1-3	CASSLTTGNTIYF	TGTGCCAGCAGCTTAACTACAGGAAACACCATATATTTT
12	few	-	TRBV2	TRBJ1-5	CASRTLVEPQHF	TGTGCCAGCCGCACCTTGGTTGAGCCCCAGCATTTT
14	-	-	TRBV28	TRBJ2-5	CASSLTRAQETQYF	TGTGCCAGCAGTTTGACAAGGGCACAAGAGACCCAGTACTTC
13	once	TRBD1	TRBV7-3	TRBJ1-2	CASSPGTGHGYTF	TGTGCCAGCAGCCCGGGGACAGGGCATGGCTACACCTTC
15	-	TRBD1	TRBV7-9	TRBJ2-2	CASSSADRGAGELFF	TGTGCCAGCAGCTCCGCCGACAGGGGGGCCGGGGAGCTGTTTTTT
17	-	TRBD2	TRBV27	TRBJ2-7	CASSSTAASGRAYEQYF	TGTGCCAGCAGTTCGACGGCCGCTAGCGGCCGAGCCTACGAGCAGTACTTC
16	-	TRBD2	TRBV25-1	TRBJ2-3	CASRRGTSGITDTQYF	TGTGCCAGCAGGCGGGGGACTAGCGGGATCACAGATACGCAGTATTTT
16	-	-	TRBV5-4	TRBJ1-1	CASSGRPTGLNTEAFF	TGTGCCAGCAGCGGGAGGCCAACAGGGCTGAACACTGAAGCTTTCTTT